The clone carrying this T cell receptor (beta chain) was counted many times. Its antigen is still unknown. This record comes from a study of T-cell reconstitution after alpha-beta-depleted transplantation in children. Germline V CDR1 and CDR2: SGHDT, YYEEEE. V lost 1 base to trimming and J lost 3 bases; unmatched junction nucleotides: 3. This CDR3 contains 15 residues. Construction of the TCRbeta library involved unique molecular identifiers. From the PCR reads, TCRdb called clonotypes with MiXCR, one entry per CDR3 protein. Of around 800,000 distinct CDR3 sequences in the sample, 15% to 20% were seen once. Study-level results: Newly produced T cells mostly accounted for T-cell counts and diversity one year post-transplant. As was reported, about two months after transplant, alpha-beta T cells came from several hundred expanded graft clones. Some patients showed high day-60 TCRbeta diversity, which derived from surviving recipient T cells and thymic progenitors.

The source of this sequence is a male patient younger than 18 who had a stem cell transplant for acute lymphoblastic leukemia, so the T cells may come from the graft donor. The sequenced sample was PBMCs, mostly from graft donor cells, obtained 360 days after TCRalphabeta/CD19-depleted stem cell transplant. V gene TRBV5-6 combines with J gene TRBJ2-1; 8 bases line up with TRBD2. DNA of the CDR3: TGTGCCAGCAGCTTGCGGGAGGGGGGCTACAATGAGCAGTTCTTC. It specifies CASSLREGGYNEQFF. Complete variable domain (other parts from reference TRBV5-6 and TRBJ2-1): DAGVTQSPTHLIKTRGQQVTLRCSPKSGHDTVSWYQQALGQGPQFIFQYYEEEERQRGNFPDRFSGHQFPNYSSELNVNALLLGDSALYLCASSLREGGYNEQFFGPGTRLTVL.